Given below is one TCR beta chain in context. What it binds is not known. This sample stems from a study of shared clonotypes between healthy human individuals. Regarding the study as a whole: All-four-donor shared clonotypes had higher generation probabilities than non-shared clonotypes did. Naive subsets typically showed greater estimated richness than memory subsets. Some naive CD4 clonotypes, around 5%, turned up in common across a handful of donors.

Sequencing used immunoSEQ multiplex PCR; TCRdb keeps in-frame clones, though not all of them. The profile covers some 2.4 million clones, with under 95% appearing a single time and roughly 0.39% taken by the ten largest. Germline V CDR1 and CDR2: SNHLY, FYNNEI. The V and J ends lost 4 bases and 5 bases, in that order; junction bases with no gene match: 11. The CDR3 totals 16 residues. Donation came from healthy HIV-negative adults that had no recent acute infections or vaccinations. The genes are TRBV2 and TRBJ2-5; 9 bases are shared with TRBD1. This TCR was sampled from a man between 18 and 29 years old in good health. Some clones in this sample may be carry-over from other donors' samples. Sequenced material: naive CD4+ T cells from PBMCs. The subset was: CD45RA+ positively selected. CDR3 sequence (DNA): TGTGCCAGCAGTGTTAATGGGGGACAGGGTGGGGAGACCCAGTACTTC. Amino acid sequence: CASSVNGGQGGETQYF.